The subject of this entry is one T cell receptor beta chain. What it binds is not known. In the sorted-subset replicate PCRs, around 0.2 ug DNA, tens of thousands of T cell genomes, was used. Sequencing was performed with immunoSEQ multiplex PCR; in TCRdb, only in-frame clones are kept and a portion is missing. The data contain around 2,100,000 clones, about 94% of them singletons. It was CD45RO-negative cells, positively selected for CCR7, that made up naive CD8 cells, with terminally differentiated effector memory CD45RA+ cells excluded. The record originates from a study of shared clonotypes between healthy human individuals. Study information: CD4 naive and memory got three plates each, CD8 naive two, CD8 memory one.

Study-wide findings and caveats: About 4.5% of naive CD4 clonotypes were common to a few donors.

With 4 bases removed from V and 0 bases from J, the gap between germline ends came to 11 bases. Germline CDR1 SGHNT, CDR2 YYREEE (reference sequence). The CDR3 covers 14 residues. This sequence joins TRBV5-4 and TRBJ2-7; D is undetermined. The source of this sequence is a man between 18 and 35 years old in good health. Source material: naive CD8+ T cells sorted from blood. The CDR3 bases are TGTGCCAGCAGCCACGCCTTGAGCTCCTACGAGCAGTACTTC. Its translation: CASSHALSSYEQYF. Using reference TRBV5-4 and TRBJ2-7 for the parts outside the CDR3, the full variable domain is ETGVTQSPTHLIKTRGQQVTLRCSSQSGHNTVSWYQQALGQGPQFIFQYYREEENGRGNFPPRFSGLQFPNYSSELNVNALELDDSALYLCASSHALSSYEQYFGPGTRLTVT.